The T cell receptor (beta chain) described here comes from a study of cytomegalovirus exposure and HLA in healthy donors. Study-wide points: Near-uniform donor sequencing depth was presumed by presence/absence analyses. As a later analysis revealed, the rate of TCR association differed by HLA locus, with DRB1 most and HLA-C fewest.

While unrecorded immune exposures were likely, the donors were nominally healthy when sampled. The CDR3 runs to 17 residues. V shed 1 base and J 5 bases; nucleotides not matched to a gene: 9. The germline CDR1 and CDR2 sequences are SGHAT and FQNNGV. As to this clone: Antigen specificity is unknown.

A multiplex PCR was run with 60 Vbeta primers and 13 Jbeta primers. Profiling relied on immunoSEQ multiplex PCR, and the TCRdb table lists in-frame clones only, not all of them. Among more than 120,000 clones listed, 75% to 90% were seen once. The J gene is TRBJ2-1, the V gene TRBV11-2; 9 bases align to TRBD2. The source is a woman aged 25 to 39 in good health and CMV-seronegative. The sequenced sample was PBMCs. The CDR3 DNA is TGTGCCAGCAGCTTAGGGTTCGGTCTAGCGGGACACAATGAGCAGTTCTTC. As protein: CASSLGFGLAGHNEQFF.